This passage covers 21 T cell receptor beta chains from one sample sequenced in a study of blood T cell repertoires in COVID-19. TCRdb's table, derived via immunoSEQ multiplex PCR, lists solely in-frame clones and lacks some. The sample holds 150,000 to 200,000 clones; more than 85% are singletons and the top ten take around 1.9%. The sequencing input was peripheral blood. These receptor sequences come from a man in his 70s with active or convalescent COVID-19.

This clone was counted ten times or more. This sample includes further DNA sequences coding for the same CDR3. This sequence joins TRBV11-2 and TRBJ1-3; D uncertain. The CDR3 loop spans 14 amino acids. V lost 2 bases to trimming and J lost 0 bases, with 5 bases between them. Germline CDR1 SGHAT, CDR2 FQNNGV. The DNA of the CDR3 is TGTGCCAGCAGCTTATCCATCTCTGGAAACACCATATATTTT. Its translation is CASSLSISGNTIYF.

The CDR3 DNA sequence: TGCGCCAGCAGTGAGCGGGGGACGGAATCACCCCTCCACTTT. Translation: CASSERGTESPLHF. This rearrangement joins TRBV10-2 to TRBJ1-6, with D possibly matching TRBD1 (5 bases). V lost 2 bases, J lost 10 bases, and 12 bases lay in between. This CDR3 comprises 14 residues. Germline V gene sequence: CDR1 WSHSY, CDR2 SAAADI.

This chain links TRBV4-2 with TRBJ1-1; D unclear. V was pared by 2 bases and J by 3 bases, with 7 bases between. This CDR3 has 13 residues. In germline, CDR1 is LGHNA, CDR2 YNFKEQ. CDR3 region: CASSQSLDTEAFF. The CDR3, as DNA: TGTGCCAGCAGCCAATCTCTCGACACTGAAGCTTTCTTT.

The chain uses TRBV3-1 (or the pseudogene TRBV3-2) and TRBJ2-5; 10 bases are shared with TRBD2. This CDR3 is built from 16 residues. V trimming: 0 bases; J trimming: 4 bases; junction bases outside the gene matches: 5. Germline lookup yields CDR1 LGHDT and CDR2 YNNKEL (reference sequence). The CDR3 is CASSQESSGGGETQYF. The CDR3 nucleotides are TGTGCCAGCAGCCAAGAATCTAGCGGGGGTGGAGAGACCCAGTACTTC.

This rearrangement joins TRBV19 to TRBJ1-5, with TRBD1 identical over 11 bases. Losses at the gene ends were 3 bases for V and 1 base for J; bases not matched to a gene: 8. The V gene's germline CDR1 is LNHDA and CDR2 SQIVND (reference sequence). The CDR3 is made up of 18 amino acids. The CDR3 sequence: CASSIGQGAGLSNQPQHF. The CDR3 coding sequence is TGTGCCAGTAGTATTGGACAGGGGGCAGGTTTAAGCAATCAGCCCCAGCATTTT. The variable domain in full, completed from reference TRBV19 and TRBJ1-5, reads DGGITQSPKYLFRKEGQNVTLSCEQNLNHDAMYWYRQDPGQGLRLIYYSQIVNDFQKGDIAEGYSVSREKKESFPLTVTSAQKNPTAFYLCASSIGQGAGLSNQPQHFGDGTRLSIL.

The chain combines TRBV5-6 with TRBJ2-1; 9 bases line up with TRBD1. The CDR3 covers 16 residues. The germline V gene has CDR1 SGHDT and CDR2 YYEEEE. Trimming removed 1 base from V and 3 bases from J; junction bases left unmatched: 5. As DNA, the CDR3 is TGTGCCAGCAGCTTGAGGGGACAGGGATTCTACAATGAGCAGTTCTTC. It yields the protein CASSLRGQGFYNEQFF.

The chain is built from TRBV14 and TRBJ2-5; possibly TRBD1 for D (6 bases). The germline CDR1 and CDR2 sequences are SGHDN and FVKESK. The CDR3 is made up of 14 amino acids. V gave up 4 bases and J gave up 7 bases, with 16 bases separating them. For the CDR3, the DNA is TGTGCCAGCAGCCTCCGGCGACAGGCGCGGACCCAGTACTTC. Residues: CASSLRRQARTQYF.

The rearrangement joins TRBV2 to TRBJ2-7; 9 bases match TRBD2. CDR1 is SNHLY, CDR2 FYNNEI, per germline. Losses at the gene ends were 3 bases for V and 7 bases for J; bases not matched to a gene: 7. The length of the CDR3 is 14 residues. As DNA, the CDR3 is TGTGCCAGCAGTGATGAGCGGGGGGTTGGAGAGCAGTACTTC. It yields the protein CASSDERGVGEQYF.

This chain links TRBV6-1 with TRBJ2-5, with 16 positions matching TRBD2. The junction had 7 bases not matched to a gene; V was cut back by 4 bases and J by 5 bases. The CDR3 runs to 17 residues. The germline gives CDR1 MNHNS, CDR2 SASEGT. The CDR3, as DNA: TGTGCCAGCAGTGCGGGACTAGCGGGGGGGCCTTTGGAGACCCAGTACTTC. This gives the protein CASSAGLAGGPLETQYF.

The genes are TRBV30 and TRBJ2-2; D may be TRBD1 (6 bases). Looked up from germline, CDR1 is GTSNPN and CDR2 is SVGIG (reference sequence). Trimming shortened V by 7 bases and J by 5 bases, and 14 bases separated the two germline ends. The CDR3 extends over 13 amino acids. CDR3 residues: CAFTGLRTGELFF. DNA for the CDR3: TGTGCCTTTACAGGGCTTCGGACCGGGGAGCTGTTTTTT.

This CDR3 is CASSLALGRAQNSPLHF. The CDR3 bases are TGTGCCAGCAGCTTAGCGCTGGGCAGGGCCCAAAATTCACCCCTCCACTTT. The V and J genes are TRBV7-6 and TRBJ1-6, with D perhaps matching TRBD1 (5 bases). Germline V gives CDR1 SGHVS, CDR2 FNYEAQ. With 0 bases removed from V and 7 bases from J, the gap between germline ends came to 16 bases. CDR3 length: 17 residues.

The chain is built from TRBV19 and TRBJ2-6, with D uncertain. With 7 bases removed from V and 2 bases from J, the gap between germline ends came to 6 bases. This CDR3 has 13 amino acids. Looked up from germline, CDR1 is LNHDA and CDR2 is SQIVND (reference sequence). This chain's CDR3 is CASKQTGANVLTF. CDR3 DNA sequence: TGTGCCAGTAAGCAAACTGGGGCCAACGTCCTGACTTTC.

The CDR3 loop reads CASSVDEGLAGVSADTQYF. The CDR3, as DNA: TGTGCCAGCAGCGTAGATGAGGGACTAGCGGGAGTTAGCGCAGATACGCAGTATTTT. V gene TRBV9 combines with J gene TRBJ2-3; 14 nucleotides match TRBD2. Trimming took 0 bases from V and 4 from J; bases not matched to a gene: 10. CDR1 is SGDLS, CDR2 YYNGEE, per germline. There are 19 residues in the CDR3.

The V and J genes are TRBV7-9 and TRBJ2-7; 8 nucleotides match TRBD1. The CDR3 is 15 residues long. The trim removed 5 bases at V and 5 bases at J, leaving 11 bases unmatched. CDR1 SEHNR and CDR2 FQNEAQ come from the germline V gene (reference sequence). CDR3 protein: CASSETSTGVDEQYF. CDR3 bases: TGTGCCAGCAGCGAGACCTCGACAGGGGTAGACGAGCAGTACTTC.

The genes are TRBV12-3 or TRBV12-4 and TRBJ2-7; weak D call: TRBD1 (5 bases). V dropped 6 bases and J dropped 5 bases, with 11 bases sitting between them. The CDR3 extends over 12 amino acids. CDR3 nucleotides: TGTGCCAGCAGGTGGGGCAGGGACGAGCAGTACTTC. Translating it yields CASRWGRDEQYF.

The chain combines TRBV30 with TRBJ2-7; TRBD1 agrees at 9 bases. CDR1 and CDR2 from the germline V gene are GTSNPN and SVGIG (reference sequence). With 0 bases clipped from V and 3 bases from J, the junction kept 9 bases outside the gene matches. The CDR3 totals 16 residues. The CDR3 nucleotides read TGTGCCTGGAGTGTATTTATCGGGACAGGGAGCTACGAGCAGTACTTC. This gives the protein CAWSVFIGTGSYEQYF.

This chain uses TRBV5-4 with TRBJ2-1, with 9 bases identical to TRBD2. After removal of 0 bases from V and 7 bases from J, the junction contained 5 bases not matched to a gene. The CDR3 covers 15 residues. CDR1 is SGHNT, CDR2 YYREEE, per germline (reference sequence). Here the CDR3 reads CASSLAGAGGNEQFF. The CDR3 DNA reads TGTGCCAGCAGCTTGGCGGGGGCGGGGGGGAATGAGCAGTTCTTC.

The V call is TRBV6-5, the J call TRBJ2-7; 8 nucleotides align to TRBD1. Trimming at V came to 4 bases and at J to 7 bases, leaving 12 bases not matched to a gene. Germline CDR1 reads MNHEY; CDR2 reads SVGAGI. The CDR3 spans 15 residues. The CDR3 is CASSWDQQGVGEQYF. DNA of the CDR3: TGTGCCAGCAGTTGGGATCAACAGGGGGTTGGGGAGCAGTACTTC.

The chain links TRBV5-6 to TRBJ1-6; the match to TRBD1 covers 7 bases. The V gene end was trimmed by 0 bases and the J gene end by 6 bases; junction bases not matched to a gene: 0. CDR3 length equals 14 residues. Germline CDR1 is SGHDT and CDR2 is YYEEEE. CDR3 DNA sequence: TGTGCCAGCAGCTTGGGGACAGGTAATTCACCCCTCCACTTT. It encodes CASSLGTGNSPLHF.

For the CDR3, the DNA is TGCGCCAGCAGCCAAGAATCCGGGGGGCACGCAGATACGCAGTATTTT. Protein product: CASSQESGGHADTQYF. The chain uses TRBV4-3 and TRBJ2-3; maybe TRBD2 (7 bases). The CDR3 is made up of 16 amino acids. CDR1 and CDR2 from the germline V gene are LGHNA and YSLEER. Trimming cost V 0 bases and J 4 bases, with 14 bases left between them.

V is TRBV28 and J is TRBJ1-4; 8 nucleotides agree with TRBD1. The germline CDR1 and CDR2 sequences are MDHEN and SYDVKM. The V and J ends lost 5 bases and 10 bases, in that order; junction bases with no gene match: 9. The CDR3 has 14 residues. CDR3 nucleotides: TGTGCCAGCAGTCTAGGGACAGGAGGTGGAAAACTGTTTTTT. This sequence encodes CASSLGTGGGKLFF.